The clone carrying this TCR beta chain was recorded once. Methods used by the authors: From reference gene primer amplification, estimates of nucleated cell counts were derived. Clones were read by immunoSEQ multiplex PCR, and TCRdb kept only the in-frame ones, dropping some. That table gives V, J and clone size, and the DNA gave D and trimming. The sample has around 150,000 clones; 85% are singletons. Germline V gene data show CDR1 as GTSNPN and CDR2 as SVGIG (reference sequence). CDR3 length equals 13 residues. The V end was cut by 2 bases, the J end by 0 bases, with 5 bases between. The sample comes from a study of blood T cell repertoires in COVID-19. About the study: There were acute and convalescent COVID-19 samples, and they came from the United States, Italy and Spain.

Specimen: peripheral blood. This rearrangement joins TRBV30 to TRBJ1-3; no firm D call. The receptor was derived from a human donor with acute or convalescent COVID-19. The donor label of this sample is uncertain. The CDR3 DNA is TGTGCCTGGAGTTTGCGCTCTGGAAACACCATATATTTT. It translates to CAWSLRSGNTIYF.